The rows below give T cell receptor beta chains drawn from one sample of a study of CD4 and CD8 cells across lung adenocarcinoma regions. TCRdb ran MiXCR on the PCR reads and lists one entry per CDR3 protein. Among approximately 2,200 distinct CDR3 sequences listed, around 53% were seen once. Sequenced material: CD4+ T cells from the center of a lung tumor. These receptors were taken from a female donor with lung adenocarcinoma. The CD4 and CD8 labels of this study may be unreliable. CDR3s include the opening cysteine and the closing phenylalanine or tryptophan. Fields, in order: J gene, D gene, clone size, V gene, CDR3 DNA, CDR3 protein. A D gene is named only where the DNA matches it firmly. Rows may omit the clone size; those that give it use once, few, many or a size class.

TRBJ2-5,TRBD2,-,TRBV6-1,TGTGCCAGCAGAAACCCGGGACTACACAACGAAGAGTTCTTC,CASRNPGLHNEEFF
TRBJ1-1,-,-,TRBV6-5,TGTGCCAGCAGTTACGAGCAGCAAAACACTGAAGCTTTCTTT,CASSYEQQNTEAFF
TRBJ2-3,-,-,TRBV10-1,TGCGCCAGCGGTGACGGGGGCAGGGACCCAGATACCCAGTATTTT,CASGDGGRDPDTQYF
TRBJ2-1,-,hyperexpanded,TRBV6-1,TGTGCCAGCAGTGAACGGGCGGGAAGCTCCTACAATGAGCAGTTCTTC,CASSERAGSSYNEQFF
TRBJ2-1,-,-,TRBV6-1,TGTGCCAGCAGTGAAGAGACACAATCCTACAATGAGCAGTTCTTC,CASSEETQSYNEQFF
TRBJ2-7,-,medium-sized,TRBV6-5,TGTGCCAGCAGTTACTCAGTTTTCGGACCCAGTAGCTCCTACGAGCAGTACTTC,CASSYSVFGPSSSYEQYF
TRBJ2-3,-,few,TRBV4-1,TGCGCCAGCAGCCAAGGAACAGCAACTCCCACAGATACGCAGTATTTT,CASSQGTATPTDTQYF
TRBJ2-1,-,few,TRBV11-2,TGTGCCAGCAGCCCTGTTTTAGCGCAAGCCTACAATGAGCAGTTCTTC,CASSPVLAQAYNEQFF
TRBJ2-1,-,medium-sized,TRBV10-2,TGCGCCAGCAGTGAGTCCCCTCGGGCGGGGAGCTACAATGAGCAGTTCTTC,CASSESPRAGSYNEQFF
TRBJ2-7,TRBD1,few,TRBV6-5,TGTGCCAGCAGTTACTCCAACTGGGACAGGGATTTTTGCGAGCAGTACTTC,CASSYSNWDRDFCEQYF
TRBJ2-5,-,-,TRBV11-2,TGTGCCAGCAGCTCGCTATGGAGGGGGACAGAGACCCAGTACTTC,CASSSLWRGTETQYF
TRBJ2-3,-,-,TRBV20-1,TGCAGTGCTAGGGCCTGGGGCACAGATACGCAGTATTTT,CSARAWGTDTQYF
TRBJ2-2,-,few,TRBV10-3,TGTGCCACGAATCAATACCGGGACCAGAACACCGGGGAGCTGTTTTTT,CATNQYRDQNTGELFF
TRBJ2-3,TRBD2,medium-sized,TRBV4-1,TGCGCCAGCAGCCAAATAACCCCGGGACTAGCATGGAGCACAGATACGCAGTATTTT,CASSQITPGLAWSTDTQYF
TRBJ2-6,TRBD1,large,TRBV25-1,TGTGCCAGCAGTGGACAGGGGGCTGGGGCCAACGTCCTGACTTTC,CASSGQGAGANVLTF
TRBJ1-2,TRBD1,medium-sized,TRBV6-1,TGTGCCAGCAGTGAACCGACAGGGGTCGCGGGTTATGGCTACACCTTC,CASSEPTGVAGYGYTF
TRBJ2-1,TRBD2,-,TRBV27,TGTGCCAGCAGAATGCGCCCGGGGGGCTCCTACAATGAGCAGTTCTTC,CASRMRPGGSYNEQFF
TRBJ2-1,-,once,TRBV6-1,TGTGCCAGCAGTGACCCAGGGAGGAGGCCGAATGAGCAGTTCTTC,CASSDPGRRPNEQFF
TRBJ2-1,-,-,TRBV27,TGTGCCAGCAGTTTGAGTCTACCCAACTACAATGAGCAGTTCTTC,CASSLSLPNYNEQFF
TRBJ2-1,TRBD2,few,TRBV6-1,TGTGCCAGCACCGTACTAGCGGGAGGGTATTTGGATGAGCAGTTCTTC,CASTVLAGGYLDEQFF
TRBJ2-7,TRBD2,medium-sized,TRBV6-1,TGTGCCAGCAGTGAAACTAGCGGGAGTTTCCACGAGCAGTACTTC,CASSETSGSFHEQYF
TRBJ2-7,TRBD1,once,TRBV6-1,TGTGCCAGCAGTGAAGTCGCAGGGGGAAAGCACGAGCAGTACTTC,CASSEVAGGKHEQYF
TRBJ2-1,-,-,TRBV6-1,TGTGCCAGCAGTCTCTTTTCTAGCGTCAATGAGCAGTTCTTC,CASSLFSSVNEQFF
TRBJ2-1,-,-,TRBV7-2,TGTGCCAGCAGCTTCGACTCTGTCCCTTCCTACGAGCAGTTCTTC,CASSFDSVPSYEQFF
TRBJ2-4,TRBD2,-,TRBV6-1,TGTGCCAGCGGGGAGGGGATGGGAGGCAAAAACAAGCAGTACTTC,CASGEGMGGKNKQYF
TRBJ2-5,TRBD1,medium-sized,TRBV6-6,TGTGCCAGCAGTTACACGGGACAGCGGACCCAGTACTTC,CASSYTGQRTQYF
TRBJ2-1,TRBD2,large,TRBV6-6,TGTGCCAGCGCCCCGGGACTAGCGGGAGAGGGGTCCTACAATGAGCAGTTCTTC,CASAPGLAGEGSYNEQFF
TRBJ2-1,TRBD2,large,TRBV10-3,TGTGCCATCAGTGAGTCGGGACTAGCGGGTTCCTACAATGAGCAGTTCTTC,CAISESGLAGSYNEQFF
TRBJ2-5,TRBD2,once,TRBV6-1,TGTGCCAGCAGTGAGGTTCCCGGACTAGGGAGGGAGACCCAGTACTTC,CASSEVPGLGRETQYF
TRBJ2-3,TRBD2,-,TRBV3-1,TGTGCCAGCAGCCTCGGACTAGCGGGCGATACGCAGTATTTT,CASSLGLAGDTQYF
TRBJ2-5,TRBD1,-,TRBV6-1,TGTGCCAGCAGCGGGACAGAACAAGAGACCCAGTACTTC,CASSGTEQETQYF
TRBJ1-2,TRBD1,-,TRBV6-1,TGTGCCAGCAGTGGATTACAGGGGGGGGGAGTTAACTATGGCTACACCTTC,CASSGLQGGGVNYGYTF
TRBJ2-7,-,-,TRBV6-5,TGTGCCAGCAGTTACTCGGACGAGCAGTACTTC,CASSYSDEQYF
TRBJ2-7,TRBD1,-,TRBV6-5,TGTGCCAGCAGTTACTCGAGCCCAGGGGGCTTTCAAGACGAGCAGTACTTC,CASSYSSPGGFQDEQYF
TRBJ2-4,-,medium-sized,TRBV6-5,TGTGCCAGCAGTTACGCAGGGAATCTAGCCAAAAACATTCAGTACTTC,CASSYAGNLAKNIQYF
TRBJ2-7,TRBD2,large,TRBV7-2,TGTGCCAGCAGCTTAGGTCCTCGACTAGCGGGAGGGCCTGGCGAGCAGTACTTC,CASSLGPRLAGGPGEQYF
TRBJ2-1,-,-,TRBV6-5,TGTGCCAGCAGTTACTTGAATGAGCAGTTCTTC,CASSYLNEQFF
TRBJ1-1,-,-,TRBV10-2,TGCGCCAGCGCTCGGGTAGACGTCTCTGAAGCTTTCTTT,CASARVDVSEAFF
TRBJ1-6,TRBD1,-,TRBV6-1,TGTGCCAGCAGTGAACAGGGGGCTGGTTCACCCCTCCACTTT,CASSEQGAGSPLHF
TRBJ2-1,TRBD1,-,TRBV6-1,TGTGCCAGCAGTCCCCCTCGGAGGTCAGGGGGCGTTCGGAACGAGCAGTTCTTC,CASSPPRRSGGVRNEQFF
TRBJ2-2,-,few,TRBV6-5,TGTGCCAGCAGTTACGGGGTGGCCACCGGGGAGCTGTTTTTT,CASSYGVATGELFF
TRBJ2-1,TRBD2,-,TRBV6-1,TGTGCCAGCAGTGATCAGGGACTAGTATACAATGAGCAGTTCTTC,CASSDQGLVYNEQFF
TRBJ2-1,TRBD1,-,TRBV7-2,TGTGCCAGCAGCTTAAGGACAGGGAATCAAGAGACCCAGTTCTTC,CASSLRTGNQETQFF
TRBJ2-1,-,-,TRBV6-2/TRBV6-3,TGTGCCAGCAGTTTCAATGACAGACAGATTTCCTACGAGCAGTTCTTC,CASSFNDRQISYEQFF
TRBJ2-3,-,few,TRBV7-6,TGTGCCAGCAGCATACGGCAGTCCACAGATACGCAGTATTTT,CASSIRQSTDTQYF
TRBJ2-3,-,-,TRBV3-1,TGTGCCAGCAGCCCATTGGGGGACACAGATACGCAGTATTTT,CASSPLGDTDTQYF
TRBJ2-7,-,-,TRBV4-2,TGTGCCAGCAGCCAAGATATATCGTACGAGCAGTACTTC,CASSQDISYEQYF
TRBJ2-7,TRBD1,once,TRBV27,TGTGCCAGCAGTCAGGACAGGGATTCCTACGAGCAGTACTTC,CASSQDRDSYEQYF
TRBJ2-1,-,-,TRBV20-1,TGCAGTGCTAGAGATCGAGTATCCTACAATGAGCAGTTCTTC,CSARDRVSYNEQFF
TRBJ2-4,TRBD1,-,TRBV27,TGTGCCAGCAGCCTCGGACAGGGACAGCCCTACGAGCAGTACTTT,CASSLGQGQPYEQYF
TRBJ2-1,-,once,TRBV6-4,TGTGCCAGCAGTGACTCAGTTAGGGACATCCTCTCGTTCCTCTACAATGAGCAGTTCTTC,CASSDSVRDILSFLYNEQFF
TRBJ2-5,-,-,TRBV6-1,TGTGCCAGCAGCTCCCCCGCTCCTATTATCCAGTACTTC,CASSSPAPIIQYF
TRBJ2-1,TRBD1,once,TRBV30,TGTGCCTGGACCACGGGGACAGGGTACAATGAGCAGTTCTTC,CAWTTGTGYNEQFF